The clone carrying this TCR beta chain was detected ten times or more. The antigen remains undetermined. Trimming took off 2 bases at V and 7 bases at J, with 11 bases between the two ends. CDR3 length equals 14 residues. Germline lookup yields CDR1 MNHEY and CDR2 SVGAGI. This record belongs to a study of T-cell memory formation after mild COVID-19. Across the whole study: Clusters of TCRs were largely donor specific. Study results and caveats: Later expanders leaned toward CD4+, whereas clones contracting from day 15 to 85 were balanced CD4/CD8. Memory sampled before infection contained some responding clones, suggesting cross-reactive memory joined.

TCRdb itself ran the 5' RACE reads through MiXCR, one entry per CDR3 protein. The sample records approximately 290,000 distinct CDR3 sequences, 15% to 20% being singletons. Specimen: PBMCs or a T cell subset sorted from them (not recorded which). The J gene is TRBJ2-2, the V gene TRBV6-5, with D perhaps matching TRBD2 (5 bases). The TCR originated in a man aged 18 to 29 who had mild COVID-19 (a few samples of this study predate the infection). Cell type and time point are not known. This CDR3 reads CASSYERGDGELFF. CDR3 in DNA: TGTGCCAGCAGTTACGAACGGGGAGACGGGGAGCTGTTTTTT.